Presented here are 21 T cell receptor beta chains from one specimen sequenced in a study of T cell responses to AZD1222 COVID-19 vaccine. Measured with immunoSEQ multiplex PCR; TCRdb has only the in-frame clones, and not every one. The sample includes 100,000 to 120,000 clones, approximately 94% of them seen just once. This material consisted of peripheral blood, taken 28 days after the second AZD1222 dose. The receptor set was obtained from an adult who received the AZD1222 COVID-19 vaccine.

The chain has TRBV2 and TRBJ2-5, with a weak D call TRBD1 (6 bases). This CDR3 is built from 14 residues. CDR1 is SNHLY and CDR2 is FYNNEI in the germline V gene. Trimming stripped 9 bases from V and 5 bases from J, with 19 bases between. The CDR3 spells CARADSSLKETQYF. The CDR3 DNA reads TGTGCCAGGGCGGACAGCTCCCTCAAGGAGACCCAGTACTTC.

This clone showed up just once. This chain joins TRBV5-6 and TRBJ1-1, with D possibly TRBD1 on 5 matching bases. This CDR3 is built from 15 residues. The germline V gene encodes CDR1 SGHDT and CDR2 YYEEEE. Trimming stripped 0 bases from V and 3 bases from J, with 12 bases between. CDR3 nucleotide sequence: TGTGCCAGCAGCTTGGGAGGGGACGATTACACTGAAGCTTTCTTT. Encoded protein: CASSLGGDDYTEAFF.

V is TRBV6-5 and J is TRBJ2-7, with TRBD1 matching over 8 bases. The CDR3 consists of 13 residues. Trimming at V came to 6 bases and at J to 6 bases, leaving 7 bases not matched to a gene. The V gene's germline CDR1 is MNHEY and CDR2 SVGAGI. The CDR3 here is CASRRDTGGEQYF. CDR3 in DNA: TGTGCCAGCAGACGGGACACAGGGGGCGAGCAGTACTTC.

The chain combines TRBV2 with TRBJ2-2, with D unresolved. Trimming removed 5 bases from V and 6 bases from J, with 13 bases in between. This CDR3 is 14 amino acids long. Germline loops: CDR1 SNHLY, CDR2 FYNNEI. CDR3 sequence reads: CASSRSLGSGELFF. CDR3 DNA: TGTGCCAGCAGTAGGTCCCTAGGATCCGGGGAGCTGTTTTTT.

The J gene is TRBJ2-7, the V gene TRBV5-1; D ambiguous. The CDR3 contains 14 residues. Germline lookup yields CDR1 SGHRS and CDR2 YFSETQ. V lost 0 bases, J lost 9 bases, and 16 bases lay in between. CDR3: CASSLGLGVWGQYF. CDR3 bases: TGCGCCAGCAGCTTGGGACTTGGGGTTTGGGGGCAGTACTTC. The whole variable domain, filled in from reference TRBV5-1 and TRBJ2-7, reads KAGVTQTPRYLIKTRGQQVTLSCSPISGHRSVSWYQQTPGQGLQFLFEYFSETQRNKGNFPGRFSGRQFSNSRSEMNVSTLELGDSALYLCASSLGLGVWGQYFGPGTRLTVT.

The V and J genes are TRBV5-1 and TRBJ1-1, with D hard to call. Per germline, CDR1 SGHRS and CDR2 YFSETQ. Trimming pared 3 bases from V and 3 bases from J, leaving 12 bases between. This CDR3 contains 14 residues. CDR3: CASSSPEGDTEAFF. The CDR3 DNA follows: TGCGCCAGCAGCTCCCCCGAAGGAGACACTGAAGCTTTCTTT.

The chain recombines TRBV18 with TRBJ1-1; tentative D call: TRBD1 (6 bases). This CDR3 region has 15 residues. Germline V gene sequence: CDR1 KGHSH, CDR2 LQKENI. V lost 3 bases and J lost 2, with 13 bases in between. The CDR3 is CASSPLGGPNTEAFF. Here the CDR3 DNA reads TGTGCCAGCTCACCCCTCGGGGGGCCCAACACTGAAGCTTTCTTT.

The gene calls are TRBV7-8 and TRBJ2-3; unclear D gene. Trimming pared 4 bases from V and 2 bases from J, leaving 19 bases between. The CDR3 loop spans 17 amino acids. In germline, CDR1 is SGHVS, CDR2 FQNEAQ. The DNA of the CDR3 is TGTGCCAGCAGCTCGAAAAACACTCCGGATACCACAGATACGCAGTATTTT. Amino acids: CASSSKNTPDTTDTQYF.

CDR3 region: CATTTRSSNQPQHF. DNA for the CDR3: TGTGCCACCACTACACGTTCTAGCAATCAGCCCCAGCATTTT. The V call is TRBV15, the J call TRBJ1-5, with unresolved D. The CDR3 sequence is 14 residues long. The V and J ends lost 7 bases and 0 bases respectively, with 10 bases between them. CDR1 is LNHNV and CDR2 is YYDKDF in the germline V gene (reference sequence). Full variable domain (rest looked up from reference TRBV15 and TRBJ1-5): DAMVIQNPRYQVTQFGKPVTLSCSQTLNHNVMYWYQQKSSQAPKLLFHYYDKDFNNEADTPDNFQSRRPNTSFCFLDIRSPGLGDTAMYLCATTTRSSNQPQHFGDGTRLSIL.

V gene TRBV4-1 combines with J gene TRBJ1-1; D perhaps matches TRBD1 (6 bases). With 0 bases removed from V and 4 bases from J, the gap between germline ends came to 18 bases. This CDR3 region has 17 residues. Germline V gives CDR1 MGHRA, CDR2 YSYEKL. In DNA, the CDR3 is TGCGCCAGCAGCCAAGAAGGGGGTTCTAGCTTGGGCACTGAAGCTTTCTTT. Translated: CASSQEGGSSLGTEAFF.

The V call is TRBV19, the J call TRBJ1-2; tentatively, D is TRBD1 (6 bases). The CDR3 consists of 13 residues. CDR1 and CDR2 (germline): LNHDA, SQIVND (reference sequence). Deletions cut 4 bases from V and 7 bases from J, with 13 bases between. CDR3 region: CASSKTGSLGYTF. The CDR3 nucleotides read TGTGCCAGTAGTAAGACAGGTTCTCTTGGCTACACCTTC.

In nucleotides, the CDR3 is TGCGCCAGCAGCCGACGTGTTGGGAGCGGGAGCTCAATGAATGAGCAGTTCTTC. Its protein is CASSRRVGSGSSMNEQFF. J is TRBJ2-1 and V is TRBV5-1; TRBD2 aligns across 8 bases. Germline CDR1 is SGHRS and CDR2 is YFSETQ. This CDR3 has 18 amino acids. The J segment lost 7 bases and the V segment lost 4 bases, leaving 19 bases of the junction unmatched. Combining the CDR3 with reference TRBV5-1 and TRBJ2-1 gives the whole variable domain KAGVTQTPRYLIKTRGQQVTLSCSPISGHRSVSWYQQTPGQGLQFLFEYFSETQRNKGNFPGRFSGRQFSNSRSEMNVSTLELGDSALYLCASSRRVGSGSSMNEQFFGPGTRLTVL.

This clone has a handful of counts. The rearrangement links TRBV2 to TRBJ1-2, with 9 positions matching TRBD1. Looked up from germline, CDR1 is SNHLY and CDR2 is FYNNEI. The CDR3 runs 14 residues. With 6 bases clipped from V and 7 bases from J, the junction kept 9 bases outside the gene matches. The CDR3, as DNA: TGTGCCAGCAGCCCCGGGACAGGGATGAGTGGCTACACCTTC. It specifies CASSPGTGMSGYTF. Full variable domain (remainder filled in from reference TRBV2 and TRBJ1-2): EPEVTQTPSHQVTQMGQEVILRCVPISNHLYFYWYRQILGQKVEFLVSFYNNEISEKSEIFDDQFSVERPDGSNFTLKIRSTKLEDSAMYFCASSPGTGMSGYTFGSGTRLTVV.

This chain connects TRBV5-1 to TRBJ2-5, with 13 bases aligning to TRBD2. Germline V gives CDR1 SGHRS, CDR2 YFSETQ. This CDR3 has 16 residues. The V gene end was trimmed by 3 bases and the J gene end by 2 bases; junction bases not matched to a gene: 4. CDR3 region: CASSYGLAGAQETQYF. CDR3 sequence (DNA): TGCGCCAGCAGCTACGGACTAGCGGGGGCGCAAGAGACCCAGTACTTC.

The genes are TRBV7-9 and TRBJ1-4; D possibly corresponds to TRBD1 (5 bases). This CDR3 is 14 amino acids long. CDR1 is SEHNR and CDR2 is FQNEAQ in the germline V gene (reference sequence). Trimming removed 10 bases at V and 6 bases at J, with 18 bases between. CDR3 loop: CATRRGGEYEKLFF. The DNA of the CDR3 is TGTGCCACCCGAAGGGGAGGAGAATATGAAAAACTGTTTTTT.

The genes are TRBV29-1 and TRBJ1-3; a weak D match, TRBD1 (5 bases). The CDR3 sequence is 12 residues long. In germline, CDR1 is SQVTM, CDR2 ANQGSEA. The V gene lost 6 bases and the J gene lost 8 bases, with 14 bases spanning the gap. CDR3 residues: CSVLELGDTIYF. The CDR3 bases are TGCAGCGTACTCGAATTGGGGGACACCATATATTTT.

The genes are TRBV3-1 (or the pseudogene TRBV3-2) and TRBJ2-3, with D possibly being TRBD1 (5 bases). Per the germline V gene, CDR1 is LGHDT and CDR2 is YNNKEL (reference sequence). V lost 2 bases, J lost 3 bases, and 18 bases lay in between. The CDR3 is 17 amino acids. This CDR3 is CASSQLSKAGKTDTQYF. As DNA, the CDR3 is TGTGCCAGCAGCCAATTGTCGAAGGCAGGGAAAACAGATACGCAGTATTTT.

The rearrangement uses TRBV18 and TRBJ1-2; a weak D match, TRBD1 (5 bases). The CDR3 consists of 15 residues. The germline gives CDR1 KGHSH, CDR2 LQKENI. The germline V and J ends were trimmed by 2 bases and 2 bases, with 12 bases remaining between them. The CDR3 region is CASSPAGGANYGYTF. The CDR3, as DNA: TGTGCCAGCTCACCAGCTGGGGGAGCCAACTATGGCTACACCTTC.

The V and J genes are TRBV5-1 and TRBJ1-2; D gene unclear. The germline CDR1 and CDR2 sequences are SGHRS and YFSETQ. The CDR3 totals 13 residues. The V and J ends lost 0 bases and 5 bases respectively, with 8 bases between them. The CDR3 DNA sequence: TGCGCCAGCAGCTTGGGCCCCCTTTATGGCTACACCTTC. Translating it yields CASSLGPLYGYTF.

Written as DNA, the CDR3 is TGTGCCAGCAGGGGTGGACTAGCAAGCACCGGGGAGCTGTTTTTT. Encoded protein: CASRGGLASTGELFF. The chain recombines TRBV6-5 with TRBJ2-2; 8 nucleotides match TRBD2. Per germline, CDR1 MNHEY and CDR2 SVGAGI. Trimming cost V 6 bases and J 4 bases; bases outside gene matches: 7. The CDR3 consists of 15 residues.

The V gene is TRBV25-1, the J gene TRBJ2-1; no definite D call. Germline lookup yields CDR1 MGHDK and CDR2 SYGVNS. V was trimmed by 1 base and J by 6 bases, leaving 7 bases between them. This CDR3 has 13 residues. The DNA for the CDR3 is TGTGCCAGCAGTGAATTGAAGGGCAATGAGCAGTTCTTC. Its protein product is CASSELKGNEQFF.